The present T cell receptor beta chain was sequenced within a study of cytomegalovirus exposure and HLA in healthy donors. Looked up from germline, CDR1 is MNHEY and CDR2 is SMNVEV (reference sequence). The CDR3 covers 17 residues. The PCR employed 60 Vbeta primers together with 13 Jbeta primers. Method: immunoSEQ multiplex PCR; TCRdb's copy keeps in-frame clones and lacks some. Counted here are more than 200,000 clones, almost 80% occurring once; the ten biggest clones make up approximately 2%. With regard to this clone: The antigen remains unidentified.

Points from the study as a whole: A few CMV-associated chains proved CMV antigen-specific in vitro. TCR beta chain V- and J-gene trimming was linked, in a later analysis, to a missense variant in DCLRE1C.

This TCR came from a male donor in good health and CMV-seronegative. The source material was PBMCs. The chain recombines TRBV27 with TRBJ2-5; 15 nucleotides line up with TRBD2. The end of the DNA fits TRBJ2-7 better, so the J call may be wrong. Here the CDR3 reads CASIQGLAGGSSYEQYF. The CDR3 nucleotides are TGTGCCAGCATCCAGGGACTAGCGGGGGGATCCTCCTACGAGCAGTACTTC.